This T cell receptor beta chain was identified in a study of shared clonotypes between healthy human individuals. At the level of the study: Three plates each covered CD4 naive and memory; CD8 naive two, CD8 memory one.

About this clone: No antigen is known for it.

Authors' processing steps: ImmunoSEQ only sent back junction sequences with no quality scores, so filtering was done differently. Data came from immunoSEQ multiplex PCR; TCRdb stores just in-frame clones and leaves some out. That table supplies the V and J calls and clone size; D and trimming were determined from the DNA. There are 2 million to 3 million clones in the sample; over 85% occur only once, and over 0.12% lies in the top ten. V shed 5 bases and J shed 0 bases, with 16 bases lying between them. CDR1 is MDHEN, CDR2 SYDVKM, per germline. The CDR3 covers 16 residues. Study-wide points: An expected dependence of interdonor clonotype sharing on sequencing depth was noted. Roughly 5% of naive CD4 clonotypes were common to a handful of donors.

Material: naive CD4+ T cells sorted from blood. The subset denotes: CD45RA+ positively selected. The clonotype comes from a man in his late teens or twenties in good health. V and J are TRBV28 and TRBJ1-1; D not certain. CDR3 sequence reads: CASSRPPRGLNTEAFF. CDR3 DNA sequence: TGTGCCAGCAGTCGACCCCCACGAGGCCTGAACACTGAAGCTTTCTTT.